Listed below are T cell receptor beta chains from one sample, sequenced in a study of CD8+ T cells in alopecia areata. Sequenced by immunoSEQ multiplex PCR; TCRdb stores in-frame clones only, minus some. This table has a few hundred thousand clones, under 80% appearing once. Specimen: CD4+ T cells sorted from blood, collected at week 0. The source of these receptors is a human donor with alopecia areata. CDR3s include the opening cysteine and the closing phenylalanine or tryptophan. The D gene is left open where the match is weak. Where a row states a size, it is once, few, many or the class of an expanded clone; other rows omit it.

clone_size	d_call	v_call	j_call	cdr3_aa	cdr3_nt
NA	NA	TRBV7-2	TRBJ1-5	CASSEDTAEGQPQHF	TGTGCCAGCAGCGAGGACACCGCCGAGGGTCAGCCCCAGCATTTT
NA	NA	TRBV30	TRBJ2-2	CAWVPPNTGELFF	TGTGCCTGGGTCCCACCGAACACCGGGGAGCTGTTTTTT
NA	NA	TRBV29-1	TRBJ2-2	CSVNGGGPTGELFF	TGCAGCGTTAATGGGGGGGGCCCCACCGGGGAGCTGTTTTTT
NA	NA	TRBV6-5	TRBJ2-7	CASSRGRAYEQYF	TGTGCCAGCTCTAGGGGAAGGGCCTACGAGCAGTACTTC
few	NA	TRBV19	TRBJ1-1	CASTRGGNLNTEAFF	TGTGCCAGCACCCGAGGGGGGAATCTGAACACTGAAGCTTTCTTT
NA	NA	TRBV6-5	TRBJ2-3	CASSYLGSTDTQYF	TGTGCCAGCAGTTACTTGGGTAGCACAGATACGCAGTATTTT
few	NA	TRBV29-1	TRBJ2-2	CSVDLGGNTGELFF	TGCAGCGTTGATTTGGGTGGGAACACCGGGGAGCTGTTTTTT
NA	NA	TRBV30	TRBJ2-2	CAWRDTGELFF	TGTGCCTGGAGGGACACCGGGGAGCTGTTTTTT
NA	NA	TRBV5-1	TRBJ1-2	CASSFGTYDGYTF	TGCGCCAGCAGCTTTGGGACGTATGATGGCTACACCTTC
NA	NA	TRBV9	TRBJ1-1	CASSEGLLGRTEAFF	TGTGCCAGCAGCGAAGGTCTTCTTGGAAGGACTGAAGCTTTCTTT
few	TRBD1	TRBV29-1	TRBJ2-4	CSVGRGKKNIQYF	TGCAGCGTTGGCAGGGGGAAGAAAAACATTCAGTACTTC
once	TRBD2	TRBV4-3	TRBJ2-5	CASSQRASGGLGWETQYF	TGCGCCAGCAGCCAAAGGGCTAGCGGGGGGCTAGGTTGGGAGACCCAGTACTTC
few	TRBD2	TRBV5-1	TRBJ2-4	CASSLAGVNIQYF	TGCGCCAGCAGCCTAGCGGGGGTGAACATTCAGTACTTC
NA	NA	TRBV29-1	TRBJ1-2	CSVESGVDYGYTF	TGCAGCGTTGAATCGGGGGTCGACTATGGCTACACCTTC
few	TRBD1	TRBV5-5	TRBJ1-5	CASCRGLGQPQHF	TGTGCCAGCTGCAGGGGGCTGGGTCAGCCCCAGCATTTT
NA	NA	TRBV10-2	TRBJ2-5	CASSPGLDQETQYF	TGCGCCAGCAGTCCCGGACTGGACCAAGAGACCCAGTACTTC
NA	TRBD1	TRBV4-1	TRBJ1-5	CASSHGGFGQGDQPQHF	TGCGCCAGCAGCCATGGAGGGTTTGGACAGGGTGATCAGCCCCAGCATTTT
NA	NA	TRBV29-1	TRBJ2-5	CSVLGQRYQETQYF	TGCAGCGTTCTCGGACAGAGGTACCAAGAGACCCAGTACTTC
NA	NA	TRBV19	TRBJ2-6	CASSINSGANVLTF	TGTGCCAGTAGTATAAACTCTGGGGCCAACGTCCTGACTTTC
NA	NA	TRBV5-1	TRBJ2-7	CASSSPYEQYF	TGCGCCAGCAGCTCACCCTACGAGCAGTACTTC
NA	NA	TRBV30	TRBJ1-1	CAWFPRVEAFF	TGTGCCTGGTTCCCGAGGGTTGAAGCTTTCTTT
NA	NA	TRBV5-1	TRBJ2-2	CASSLESVGASTGELFF	TGCGCCAGCAGCTTGGAGTCCGTCGGGGCATCCACCGGGGAGCTGTTTTTT
NA	NA	TRBV15	TRBJ1-2	CATSRFLEDSGYTF	TGTGCCACCAGCAGATTTTTAGAGGACTCTGGCTACACCTTC
few	NA	TRBV19	TRBJ1-2	CASSVRDPGRLMSYTF	TGTGCCAGTAGTGTCCGGGACCCCGGTCGCCTAATGAGCTACACCTTC
few	NA	TRBV30	TRBJ2-7	CAWSASYEQYF	TGTGCCTGGAGTGCAAGTTACGAGCAGTACTTC
NA	TRBD1	TRBV7-2	TRBJ1-5	CASSLEPGQGQHF	TGTGCCAGCAGCTTGGAACCGGGACAGGGTCAGCATTTT
NA	NA	TRBV18	TRBJ1-4	CASSLSTGYNEKLFF	TGTGCCAGCTCTCTCTCGACAGGTTATAATGAAAAACTGTTTTTT
NA	NA	TRBV7-9	TRBJ1-1	CASSLDGGEAFF	TGTGCCAGCAGCTTAGATGGAGGTGAAGCTTTCTTT
NA	NA	TRBV10-3	TRBJ2-7	CAISEWTDEQYF	TGTGCCATCAGTGAATGGACGGACGAGCAGTACTTC
NA	TRBD1	TRBV7-2	TRBJ2-5	CASSLERGPGETQYF	TGTGCCAGCAGCTTAGAGAGGGGGCCCGGCGAGACCCAGTACTTC
few	NA	TRBV30	TRBJ1-6	CAWSVDSPLHF	TGTGCCTGGAGTGTGGATTCACCCCTCCACTTT
NA	NA	TRBV2	TRBJ2-2	CASSGVRNTGELFF	TGTGCCAGCAGTGGCGTTAGGAACACCGGGGAGCTGTTTTTT
NA	NA	TRBV25-1	TRBJ2-7	CASRARGSEQYF	TGTGCCAGCAGAGCGAGGGGATCCGAGCAGTACTTC
NA	NA	TRBV5-1	TRBJ2-5	CASSPVPFDETQYF	TGCGCCAGCAGCCCTGTCCCTTTCGACGAGACCCAGTACTTC
NA	NA	TRBV29-1	TRBJ1-5	CSVGRGRDQPQHF	TGCAGCGTTGGAAGGGGTCGAGATCAGCCCCAGCATTTT
NA	NA	TRBV7-2	TRBJ2-1	CASSFRGEQFF	TGTGCCAGCAGCTTCCGTGGTGAGCAGTTCTTC
NA	TRBD2	TRBV18	TRBJ2-7	CASSLTSAYEQYF	TGTGCCAGCTCACTGACTAGCGCCTACGAGCAGTACTTC
NA	NA	TRBV29-1	TRBJ1-2	CSVAPQGNYGYTF	TGCAGCGTTGCCCCTCAGGGGAACTATGGCTACACCTTC
NA	NA	TRBV30	TRBJ1-2	CAWSSTGLNYGYTF	TGTGCCTGGAGTTCGACGGGGCTTAACTATGGCTACACCTTC